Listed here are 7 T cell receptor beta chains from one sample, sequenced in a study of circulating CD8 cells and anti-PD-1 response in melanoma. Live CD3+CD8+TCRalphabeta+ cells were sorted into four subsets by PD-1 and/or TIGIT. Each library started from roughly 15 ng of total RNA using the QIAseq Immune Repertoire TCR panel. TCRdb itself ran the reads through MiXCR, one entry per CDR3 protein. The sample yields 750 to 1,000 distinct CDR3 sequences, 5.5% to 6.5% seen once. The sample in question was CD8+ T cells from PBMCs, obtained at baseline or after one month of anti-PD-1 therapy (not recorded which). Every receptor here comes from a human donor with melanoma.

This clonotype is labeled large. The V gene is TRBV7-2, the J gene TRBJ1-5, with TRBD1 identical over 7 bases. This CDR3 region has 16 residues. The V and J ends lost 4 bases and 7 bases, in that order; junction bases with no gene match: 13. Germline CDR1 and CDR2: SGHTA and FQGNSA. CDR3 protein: CASSSDPTGAQQPQHF. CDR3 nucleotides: TGTGCCAGCAGCTCCGACCCCACAGGGGCGCAGCAGCCCCAGCATTTT.

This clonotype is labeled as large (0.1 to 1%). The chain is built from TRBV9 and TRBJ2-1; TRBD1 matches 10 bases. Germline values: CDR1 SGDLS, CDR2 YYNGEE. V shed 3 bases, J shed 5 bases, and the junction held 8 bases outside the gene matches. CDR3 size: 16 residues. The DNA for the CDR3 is TGTGCCAGCAGCGAGACCGGGACAGGGGTTCACAATGAGCAGTTCTTC. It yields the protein CASSETGTGVHNEQFF.

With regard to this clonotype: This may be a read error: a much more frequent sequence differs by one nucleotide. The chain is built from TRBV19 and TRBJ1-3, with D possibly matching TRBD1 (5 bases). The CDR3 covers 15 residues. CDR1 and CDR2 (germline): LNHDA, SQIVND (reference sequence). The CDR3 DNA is TGTGCCAGTAGTCCGACTGACAGCGCTGGAAACACCGTATATTTT. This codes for CASSPTDSAGNTVYF.

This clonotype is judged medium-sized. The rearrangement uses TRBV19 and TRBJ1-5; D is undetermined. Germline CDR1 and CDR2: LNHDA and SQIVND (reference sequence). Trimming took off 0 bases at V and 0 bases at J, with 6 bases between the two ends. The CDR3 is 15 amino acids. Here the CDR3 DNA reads TGTGCCAGTAGTATAGATGGGAATAGCAATCAGCCCCAGCATTTT. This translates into CASSIDGNSNQPQHF.

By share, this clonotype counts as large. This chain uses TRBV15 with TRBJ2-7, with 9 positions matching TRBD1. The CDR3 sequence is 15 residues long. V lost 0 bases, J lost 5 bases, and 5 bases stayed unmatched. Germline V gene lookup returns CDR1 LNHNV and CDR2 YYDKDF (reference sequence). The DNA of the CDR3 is TGTGCCACCAGCAGAGAGGGGACAGGGTTTGACGAGCAGTACTTC. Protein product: CATSREGTGFDEQYF.

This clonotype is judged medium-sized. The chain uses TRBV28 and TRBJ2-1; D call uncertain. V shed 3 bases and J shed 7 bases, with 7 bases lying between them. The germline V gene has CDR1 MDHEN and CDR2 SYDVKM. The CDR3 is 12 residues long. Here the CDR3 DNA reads TGTGCCAGCAGTTTTGCTGGAAATGAGCAGTTCTTC. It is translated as CASSFAGNEQFF.

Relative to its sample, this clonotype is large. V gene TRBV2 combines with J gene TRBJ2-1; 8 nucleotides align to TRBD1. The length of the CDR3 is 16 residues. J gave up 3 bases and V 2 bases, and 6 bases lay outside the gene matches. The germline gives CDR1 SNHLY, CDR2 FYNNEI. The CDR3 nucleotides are TGTGCCAGCAGTGAAACGCGGGACAGGCACTACAATGAGCAGTTCTTC. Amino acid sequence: CASSETRDRHYNEQFF.